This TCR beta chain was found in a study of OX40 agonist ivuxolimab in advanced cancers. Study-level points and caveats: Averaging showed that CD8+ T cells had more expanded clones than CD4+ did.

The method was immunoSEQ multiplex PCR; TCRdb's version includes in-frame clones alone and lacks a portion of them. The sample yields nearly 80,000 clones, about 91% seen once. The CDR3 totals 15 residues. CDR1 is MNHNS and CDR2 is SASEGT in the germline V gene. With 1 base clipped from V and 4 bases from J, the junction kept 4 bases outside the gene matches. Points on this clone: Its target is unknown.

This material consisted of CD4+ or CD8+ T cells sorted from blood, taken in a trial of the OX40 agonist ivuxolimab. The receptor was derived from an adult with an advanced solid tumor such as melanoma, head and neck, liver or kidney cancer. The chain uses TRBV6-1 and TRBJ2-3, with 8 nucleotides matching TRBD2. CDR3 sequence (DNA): TGTGCCAGCAGTGAAGGGAGCGGGAGCCCAGATACGCAGTATTTT. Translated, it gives CASSEGSGSPDTQYF.